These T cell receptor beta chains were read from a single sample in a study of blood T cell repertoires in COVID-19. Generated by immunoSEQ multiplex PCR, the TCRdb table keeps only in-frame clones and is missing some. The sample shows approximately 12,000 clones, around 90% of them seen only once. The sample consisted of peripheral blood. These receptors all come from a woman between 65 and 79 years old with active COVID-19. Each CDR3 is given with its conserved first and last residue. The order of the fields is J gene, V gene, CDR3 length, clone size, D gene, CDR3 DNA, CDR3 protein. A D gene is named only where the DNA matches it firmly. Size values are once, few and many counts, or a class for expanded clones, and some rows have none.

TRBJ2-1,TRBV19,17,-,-,TGTGCCAGTAGTATAACAGGGAAGCGTAGCTCCTACAATGAGCAGTTCTTC,CASSITGKRSSYNEQFF
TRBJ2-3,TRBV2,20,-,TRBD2,TGTGCCAGCAGTGCCGGGACTAGCGGGAGGGCCAATTACCTCCCGCATACGCAGTATTTT,CASSAGTSGRANYLPHTQYF
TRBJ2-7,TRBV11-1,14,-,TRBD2,TGTGCCAGCAGCTCGAGCGGGAGGGCGGGAGAGCAGTACTTC,CASSSSGRAGEQYF
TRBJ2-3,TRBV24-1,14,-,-,TGTGCCACCAGTGATTTGGGCCTCACAGATACGCAGTATTTT,CATSDLGLTDTQYF
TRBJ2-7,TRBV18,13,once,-,TGTGCCAGCTCACCATCGGGGGGCCACGAGCAGTACTTC,CASSPSGGHEQYF
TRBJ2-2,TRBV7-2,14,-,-,TGTGCCAGCAGCTTAGCCGACAGTGCCGGGGAGCTGTTTTTT,CASSLADSAGELFF
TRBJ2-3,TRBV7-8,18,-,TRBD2,TGTGCCAGCAGCCCCTTTGAAGCGGGGCGGGAAGGCACAGATACGCAGTATTTT,CASSPFEAGREGTDTQYF
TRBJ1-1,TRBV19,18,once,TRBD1,TGTGCCAGTAGTCCAAGCCCCACCGGGACAGGGATGAACACTGAAGCTTTCTTT,CASSPSPTGTGMNTEAFF
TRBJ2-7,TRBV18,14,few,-,TGTGCCAGCTCACCGTCTAGCGTGATGGACGAGCAGTACTTC,CASSPSSVMDEQYF
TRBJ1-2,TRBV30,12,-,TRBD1,TGTGCCTGGAAGGGGGCGGACTATGGCTACACCTTC,CAWKGADYGYTF
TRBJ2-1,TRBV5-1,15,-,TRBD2,TGCGCCAGCAGCGTAGCGGGAGGGACCTACAATGAGCAGTTCTTC,CASSVAGGTYNEQFF
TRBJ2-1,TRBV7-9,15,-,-,TGTGCCAGCAGCTTAGACGAGAGCTCCTACAATGAGCAGTTCTTC,CASSLDESSYNEQFF
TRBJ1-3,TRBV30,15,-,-,TGTGCCTGGAGTGCCCTGACAGTTACTGGAAACACCATATATTTT,CAWSALTVTGNTIYF
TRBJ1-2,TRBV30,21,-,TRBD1,TGTGCCTGGATCGCGAAGGGGGACAGGGCTTCGGTCCTCCGATCTAACTATGGCTACACCTTC,CAWIAKGDRASVLRSNYGYTF
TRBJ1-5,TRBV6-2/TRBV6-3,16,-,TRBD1,TGTGCCAGCAGTCTCGACAGGGGATTAAGCAATCAGCCCCAGCATTTT,CASSLDRGLSNQPQHF
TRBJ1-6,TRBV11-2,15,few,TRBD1,TGTGCCAGCAGCCTCCCCGGGACAGGGGTCTCACCCCTCCACTTT,CASSLPGTGVSPLHF
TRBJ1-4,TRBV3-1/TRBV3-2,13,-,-,TGTGCCAGCAGCCAGGGGGGGGCTGAAAAACTGTTTTTT,CASSQGGAEKLFF